The entry below describes one T cell receptor beta chain. Its antigen is still unknown. No quality values exist for individual bases; no much larger clone is one base distant. The method was the immunoSEQ multiplex PCR assay. TCRdb carries this immuneACCESS record with in-frame sequences only. Its versions omit some clonotypes, under half of them owing to an unresolved V gene in the studies checked, with the rest unexplained. The sample profile shows 100,000 or so clones; approximately 83% of them were found once. The ten largest clones capture approximately 13% of the sample. The sample is drawn from a study of control samples from healthy donors and cancer patients (dated by TCRdb to the early 2020s). The germline V gene (reference sequence) gives CDR1 as SGHNT and CDR2 as YYREEE. The CDR3, cysteine through phenylalanine, is 12 amino acids long. Only the CDR3 portion is preserved as DNA: 36 bases, with reading frame beginning at the first base. V sheds 0 bases and J sheds 7 bases, leaving 7 bases between their ends.

This receptor was taken from a woman in her forties or fifties in good health. The chain links TRBV5-4 with TRBJ1-2; no D gene call is confident. Sequencing was done on a sample of blood. At the DNA level, the sequence is TGTGCCAGCAGCTTGGCCCCGGGTGGCTACACCTTC. It is translated as CASSLAPGGYTF.